A selection of T cell receptor beta chains follows, all from one sample in a study of cytomegalovirus exposure and HLA in healthy donors. Here immunoSEQ multiplex PCR was the method, and the copy in TCRdb shows in-frame clones only, minus some. Counted here are approximately 280,000 clones, 86% occurring once; the ten biggest clones make up roughly 1%. Material for sequencing was PBMCs. The receptors were gathered from a woman aged 18-30 years in good health and CMV-seronegative. CDR3s include the opening cysteine and the closing phenylalanine or tryptophan. A D gene is named only where the DNA matches it firmly. Clone size, where shown, is once, few, many, or a class for clones that have expanded.

d_call: .; clone_size: .; cdr3_length: 15; v_call: TRBV4-3; j_call: TRBJ1-5; cdr3_aa: CASSHDRYSNQPQHF; cdr3_nt: TGCGCCAGCAGCCATGACAGGTATAGCAATCAGCCCCAGCATTTT
d_call: .; clone_size: .; cdr3_length: 14; v_call: TRBV30; j_call: TRBJ1-3; cdr3_aa: CAWNTGGSGNTIYF; cdr3_nt: TGTGCCTGGAATACGGGAGGCTCTGGAAACACCATATATTTT
d_call: TRBD2; clone_size: .; cdr3_length: 16; v_call: TRBV9; j_call: TRBJ2-3; cdr3_aa: CASSARTSGREDTQYF; cdr3_nt: TGTGCCAGCAGCGCGCGGACTAGCGGGAGGGAAGATACGCAGTATTTT
d_call: .; clone_size: .; cdr3_length: 13; v_call: TRBV19; j_call: TRBJ1-4; cdr3_aa: CASSMGGNEKLFF; cdr3_nt: TGTGCCAGTAGTATGGGGGGGAATGAAAAACTGTTTTTT
d_call: TRBD1; clone_size: .; cdr3_length: 15; v_call: TRBV4-3; j_call: TRBJ1-1; cdr3_aa: CASSQAIARGLEAFF; cdr3_nt: TGCGCCAGCAGCCAAGCTATTGCGAGGGGGCTTGAAGCTTTCTTT
d_call: .; clone_size: .; cdr3_length: 14; v_call: TRBV14; j_call: TRBJ1-2; cdr3_aa: CASSRGGFNYGYTF; cdr3_nt: TGTGCCAGCAGCCGGGGGGGGTTCAACTATGGCTACACCTTC
d_call: TRBD2; clone_size: few; cdr3_length: 19; v_call: TRBV27; j_call: TRBJ2-3; cdr3_aa: CASSSVAPLAGGPRDTQYF; cdr3_nt: TGTGCCAGCAGTTCCGTAGCCCCCCTAGCGGGAGGGCCAAGAGATACGCAGTATTTT
d_call: TRBD1; clone_size: .; cdr3_length: 13; v_call: TRBV6-6; j_call: TRBJ1-2; cdr3_aa: CASSPDRDYGYTF; cdr3_nt: TGTGCCAGCAGCCCGGACAGGGACTATGGCTACACCTTC
d_call: TRBD2; clone_size: .; cdr3_length: 17; v_call: TRBV9; j_call: TRBJ2-1; cdr3_aa: CASSSGLAGGAYNEQFF; cdr3_nt: TGTGCCAGCAGCTCCGGACTAGCGGGAGGAGCATACAATGAGCAGTTCTTC
d_call: .; clone_size: few; cdr3_length: 12; v_call: TRBV11-2; j_call: TRBJ1-5; cdr3_aa: CASSLGGQPQHF; cdr3_nt: TGTGCCAGCAGCTTAGGCGGGCAGCCCCAGCATTTT
d_call: .; clone_size: once; cdr3_length: 17; v_call: TRBV5-4; j_call: TRBJ2-7; cdr3_aa: CASSLVRVSGTPYEQYF; cdr3_nt: TGTGCCAGCAGCTTGGTTAGGGTGTCAGGGACTCCCTACGAGCAGTACTTC
d_call: .; clone_size: .; cdr3_length: 14; v_call: TRBV11-3; j_call: TRBJ1-2; cdr3_aa: CASSLSDSGYGYTF; cdr3_nt: TGTGCCAGCAGCTTATCGGACAGCGGCTATGGCTACACCTTC
d_call: TRBD1; clone_size: .; cdr3_length: 15; v_call: TRBV6-1; j_call: TRBJ2-7; cdr3_aa: CASILGTADYYEQYF; cdr3_nt: TGTGCCAGCATTTTAGGGACAGCGGATTATTACGAGCAGTACTTC
d_call: TRBD2; clone_size: .; cdr3_length: 16; v_call: TRBV11-2; j_call: TRBJ2-5; cdr3_aa: CASSLEGLPNQETQYF; cdr3_nt: TGTGCCAGCAGCTTAGAGGGACTACCTAACCAAGAGACCCAGTACTTC
d_call: TRBD2; clone_size: .; cdr3_length: 17; v_call: TRBV5-4; j_call: TRBJ2-1; cdr3_aa: CASSLLAGGLIYNEQFF; cdr3_nt: TGTGCCAGCAGCTTGCTGGCGGGAGGGTTAATCTACAATGAGCAGTTCTTC
d_call: .; clone_size: .; cdr3_length: 17; v_call: TRBV30; j_call: TRBJ2-2; cdr3_aa: CAWIPPSTRANTGELFF; cdr3_nt: TGTGCCTGGATTCCCCCCAGTACGCGGGCGAACACCGGGGAGCTGTTTTTT
d_call: .; clone_size: .; cdr3_length: 12; v_call: TRBV29-1; j_call: TRBJ1-2; cdr3_aa: CSVATGRYGYTF; cdr3_nt: TGCAGCGTTGCCACAGGTCGGTATGGCTACACCTTC
d_call: .; clone_size: .; cdr3_length: 15; v_call: TRBV27; j_call: TRBJ2-1; cdr3_aa: CASSLLGEVRHEQFF; cdr3_nt: TGTGCCAGCAGTTTACTCGGGGAGGTGAGGCATGAGCAGTTCTTC
d_call: .; clone_size: .; cdr3_length: 16; v_call: TRBV6-6; j_call: TRBJ2-5; cdr3_aa: CATTELGEGVEETQYF; cdr3_nt: TGTGCCACCACAGAGTTGGGCGAGGGAGTGGAGGAGACCCAGTACTTC
d_call: TRBD2; clone_size: .; cdr3_length: 16; v_call: TRBV2; j_call: TRBJ2-2; cdr3_aa: CASILRLAGAVGELFF; cdr3_nt: TGTGCCAGCATCCTCAGACTAGCGGGAGCTGTCGGGGAGCTGTTTTTT
d_call: TRBD1; clone_size: .; cdr3_length: 15; v_call: TRBV18; j_call: TRBJ1-2; cdr3_aa: CASSLIQGYSYGYTF; cdr3_nt: TGTGCCAGCTCGCTCATACAGGGGTATAGCTATGGCTACACCTTC
d_call: .; clone_size: .; cdr3_length: 15; v_call: TRBV18; j_call: TRBJ2-7; cdr3_aa: CASSARQDGAYEQYF; cdr3_nt: TGTGCCAGCTCAGCGCGACAGGACGGCGCCTACGAGCAGTACTTC
d_call: .; clone_size: .; cdr3_length: 15; v_call: TRBV7-2; j_call: TRBJ1-5; cdr3_aa: CASSLSVYENQPQHF; cdr3_nt: TGTGCCAGCAGCTTATCCGTCTACGAAAATCAGCCCCAGCATTTT
d_call: .; clone_size: .; cdr3_length: 14; v_call: TRBV2; j_call: TRBJ1-1; cdr3_aa: CASQTDGHGTEAFF; cdr3_nt: TGTGCCAGCCAGACAGACGGCCACGGCACTGAAGCTTTCTTT
d_call: .; clone_size: .; cdr3_length: 13; v_call: TRBV19; j_call: TRBJ2-3; cdr3_aa: CASSKQITDTQYF; cdr3_nt: TGTGCCAGTAGTAAACAAATCACAGATACGCAGTATTTT
d_call: TRBD2; clone_size: .; cdr3_length: 15; v_call: TRBV4-2; j_call: TRBJ2-1; cdr3_aa: CASSSGREGINEQFF; cdr3_nt: TGTGCCAGCTCATCGGGGCGGGAGGGAATCAATGAGCAGTTCTTC
d_call: .; clone_size: .; cdr3_length: 14; v_call: TRBV6-5; j_call: TRBJ2-5; cdr3_aa: CASKAGLRRETQYF; cdr3_nt: TGTGCCAGCAAAGCAGGGCTTCGACGGGAGACCCAGTACTTC
d_call: .; clone_size: .; cdr3_length: 15; v_call: TRBV5-1; j_call: TRBJ1-3; cdr3_aa: CASSLGGPSGNTIYF; cdr3_nt: TGCGCCAGCAGCTTAGGGGGTCCATCTGGAAACACCATATATTTT
d_call: .; clone_size: .; cdr3_length: 14; v_call: TRBV6-5; j_call: TRBJ1-2; cdr3_aa: CASSYSLGPPGYTF; cdr3_nt: TGTGCCAGCAGTTACTCGCTGGGGCCTCCTGGCTACACCTTC
d_call: TRBD1; clone_size: .; cdr3_length: 13; v_call: TRBV7-8; j_call: TRBJ1-2; cdr3_aa: CASSLARDRPATF; cdr3_nt: TGTGCCAGCAGCTTAGCTAGGGACAGACCAGCCACCTTC
d_call: .; clone_size: once; cdr3_length: 15; v_call: TRBV13; j_call: TRBJ1-2; cdr3_aa: CASSLGGRANYGYTF; cdr3_nt: TGTGCCAGCAGCTTAGGGGGGAGAGCTAACTATGGCTACACCTTC
d_call: TRBD1; clone_size: .; cdr3_length: 15; v_call: TRBV30; j_call: TRBJ2-3; cdr3_aa: CAWSVGQGALNTQYF; cdr3_nt: TGTGCCTGGAGTGTGGGGCAGGGGGCTCTAAATACGCAGTATTTT
d_call: TRBD1; clone_size: .; cdr3_length: 15; v_call: TRBV4-3; j_call: TRBJ1-5; cdr3_aa: CASSQRTGISQPQHF; cdr3_nt: TGCGCCAGCAGCCAAAGGACAGGGATAAGTCAGCCCCAGCATTTT
d_call: TRBD1; clone_size: .; cdr3_length: 15; v_call: TRBV6-5; j_call: TRBJ2-3; cdr3_aa: CASSFSGTGLDTQYF; cdr3_nt: TGTGCCAGCAGTTTCTCTGGGACAGGGCTAGATACGCAGTATTTT
d_call: TRBD1; clone_size: few; cdr3_length: 13; v_call: TRBV10-1; j_call: TRBJ1-1; cdr3_aa: CASGRTGNTEAFF; cdr3_nt: TGCGCCAGCGGACGGACAGGGAACACTGAAGCTTTCTTT
d_call: TRBD1; clone_size: .; cdr3_length: 13; v_call: TRBV30; j_call: TRBJ1-5; cdr3_aa: CACETGGNQPQHF; cdr3_nt: TGTGCCTGTGAGACAGGGGGTAATCAGCCCCAGCATTTT
d_call: TRBD1; clone_size: once; cdr3_length: 14; v_call: TRBV7-9; j_call: TRBJ1-2; cdr3_aa: CASSPGQFNYGYTF; cdr3_nt: TGTGCCAGCAGCCCGGGACAGTTTAACTATGGCTACACCTTC
d_call: .; clone_size: .; cdr3_length: 15; v_call: TRBV6-1; j_call: TRBJ1-5; cdr3_aa: CASSEVRGHNQPQHF; cdr3_nt: TGTGCCAGCAGTGAAGTGAGAGGCCACAATCAGCCCCAGCATTTT
d_call: .; clone_size: .; cdr3_length: 15; v_call: TRBV6-5; j_call: TRBJ2-3; cdr3_aa: CASSPTLVRADTQYF; cdr3_nt: TGTGCCAGCAGCCCTACCTTAGTCAGGGCAGATACGCAGTATTTT
d_call: .; clone_size: .; cdr3_length: 14; v_call: TRBV4-3; j_call: TRBJ1-1; cdr3_aa: CASSQDQYVVEAFF; cdr3_nt: TGCGCCAGCAGCCAAGATCAATACGTAGTTGAAGCTTTCTTT
d_call: .; clone_size: .; cdr3_length: 13; v_call: TRBV27; j_call: TRBJ1-2; cdr3_aa: CASSLRASYGYTF; cdr3_nt: TGTGCCAGCAGTCTACGAGCTAGCTATGGCTACACCTTC
d_call: .; clone_size: .; cdr3_length: 17; v_call: TRBV13; j_call: TRBJ2-3; cdr3_aa: CASSPLGIAVGSDTQYF; cdr3_nt: TGTGCCAGCAGCCCCCTCGGGATAGCGGTTGGATCGGATACGCAGTATTTT
d_call: TRBD1; clone_size: few; cdr3_length: 11; v_call: TRBV27; j_call: TRBJ1-2; cdr3_aa: CAVQGARGYTF; cdr3_nt: TGTGCCGTACAGGGGGCGCGGGGCTACACCTTC
d_call: TRBD1; clone_size: .; cdr3_length: 14; v_call: TRBV9; j_call: TRBJ1-1; cdr3_aa: CASSTGTGNTEAFF; cdr3_nt: TGTGCCAGCAGCACCGGGACAGGGAATACTGAAGCTTTCTTT
d_call: TRBD1; clone_size: few; cdr3_length: 14; v_call: TRBV5-1; j_call: TRBJ2-7; cdr3_aa: CASSLVNRGYEQYF; cdr3_nt: TGCGCCAGCAGCTTGGTAAACAGGGGTTACGAGCAGTACTTC
d_call: .; clone_size: .; cdr3_length: 16; v_call: TRBV7-2; j_call: TRBJ2-1; cdr3_aa: CASSLVRGGTYNEQFF; cdr3_nt: TGTGCCAGCAGCTTAGTTCGCGGGGGCACCTACAATGAGCAGTTCTTC
d_call: TRBD1; clone_size: once; cdr3_length: 17; v_call: TRBV28; j_call: TRBJ1-4; cdr3_aa: CASSVGRGKSPGEKLFF; cdr3_nt: TGTGCCAGCAGTGTGGGCAGGGGGAAAAGTCCGGGTGAAAAACTGTTTTTT
d_call: .; clone_size: .; cdr3_length: 13; v_call: TRBV5-1; j_call: TRBJ2-7; cdr3_aa: CASSLDGAREQYF; cdr3_nt: TGCGCCAGCAGCTTGGATGGGGCGCGGGAGCAGTACTTC
d_call: TRBD1; clone_size: .; cdr3_length: 17; v_call: TRBV4-3; j_call: TRBJ2-1; cdr3_aa: CASSQVLQGARRNEQFF; cdr3_nt: TGCGCCAGCAGCCAAGTTTTACAGGGGGCTCGACGCAATGAGCAGTTCTTC
d_call: TRBD1; clone_size: few; cdr3_length: 12; v_call: TRBV5-1; j_call: TRBJ2-5; cdr3_aa: CASRTGEETQYF; cdr3_nt: TGCGCCAGCAGAACAGGGGAAGAGACCCAGTACTTC
d_call: TRBD1; clone_size: .; cdr3_length: 16; v_call: TRBV19; j_call: TRBJ1-2; cdr3_aa: CASSTRQGWANYGYTF; cdr3_nt: TGTGCCAGTAGTACCCGACAGGGTTGGGCTAACTATGGCTACACCTTC
d_call: .; clone_size: .; cdr3_length: 15; v_call: TRBV5-1; j_call: TRBJ2-5; cdr3_aa: CASSSTQRHQETQYF; cdr3_nt: TGCGCCAGCAGCTCGACACAGAGACACCAAGAGACCCAGTACTTC
d_call: TRBD1; clone_size: few; cdr3_length: 13; v_call: TRBV7-9; j_call: TRBJ2-7; cdr3_aa: CAGTGGVPYEQYF; cdr3_nt: TGTGCCGGTACAGGGGGCGTCCCCTACGAGCAGTACTTC
d_call: .; clone_size: .; cdr3_length: 10; v_call: TRBV5-8; j_call: TRBJ2-7; cdr3_aa: CAFGEYEQYF; cdr3_nt: TGTGCCTTCGGGGAGTACGAGCAGTACTTC
d_call: .; clone_size: .; cdr3_length: 17; v_call: TRBV30; j_call: TRBJ2-1; cdr3_aa: CAWSVRLRLSSYNEQFF; cdr3_nt: TGTGCCTGGAGTGTACGGCTCAGGCTGAGCTCCTACAATGAGCAGTTCTTC
d_call: .; clone_size: .; cdr3_length: 13; v_call: TRBV6-4; j_call: TRBJ1-6; cdr3_aa: CASSSTGNSPLHF; cdr3_nt: TGTGCCAGCAGCTCCACAGGAAATTCACCCCTCCACTTT
d_call: TRBD2; clone_size: .; cdr3_length: 16; v_call: TRBV29-1; j_call: TRBJ2-2; cdr3_aa: CSVAGLAGGFTGELFF; cdr3_nt: TGCAGCGTGGCCGGACTAGCGGGGGGGTTCACCGGGGAGCTGTTTTTT
d_call: .; clone_size: .; cdr3_length: 17; v_call: TRBV10-1; j_call: TRBJ1-2; cdr3_aa: CASSETSGAGEDYGYTF; cdr3_nt: TGCGCCAGCAGTGAAACGTCTGGGGCAGGGGAAGACTATGGCTACACCTTC
d_call: TRBD1; clone_size: once; cdr3_length: 12; v_call: TRBV10-1; j_call: TRBJ2-7; cdr3_aa: CATGQGSYEQYF; cdr3_nt: TGCGCCACAGGACAGGGCTCCTACGAGCAGTACTTC
d_call: TRBD1; clone_size: .; cdr3_length: 13; v_call: TRBV30; j_call: TRBJ1-1; cdr3_aa: CAWSGQMNTEAFF; cdr3_nt: TGTGCCTGGTCGGGACAGATGAACACTGAAGCTTTCTTT